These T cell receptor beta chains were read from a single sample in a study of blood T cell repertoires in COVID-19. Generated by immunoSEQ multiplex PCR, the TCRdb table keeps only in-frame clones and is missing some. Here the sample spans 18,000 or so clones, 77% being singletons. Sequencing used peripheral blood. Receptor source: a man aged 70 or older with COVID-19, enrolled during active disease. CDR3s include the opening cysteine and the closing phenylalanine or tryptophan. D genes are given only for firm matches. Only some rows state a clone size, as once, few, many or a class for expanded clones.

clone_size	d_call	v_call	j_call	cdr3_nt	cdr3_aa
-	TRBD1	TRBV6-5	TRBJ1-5	TGTGCCAGCAGGACGACAGGGGCCCATAATCAGCCCCAGCATTTT	CASRTTGAHNQPQHF
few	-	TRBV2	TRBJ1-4	TGTGCCAGCAGTGTCCCCGGCCCGGGAAAACTGTTTTTT	CASSVPGPGKLFF
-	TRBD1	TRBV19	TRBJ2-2	TGTGCCAGTAGTATAGATCTCAACAGGGGGAACACCGGGGAGCTGTTTTTT	CASSIDLNRGNTGELFF
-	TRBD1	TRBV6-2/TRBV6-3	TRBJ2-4	TGTGCCAGCAGTTACTATGAGGGGGCAAGGGAAAACATTCAGTACTTC	CASSYYEGARENIQYF
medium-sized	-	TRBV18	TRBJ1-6	TGTGCCAGCTCACAACAGGGCCCGCTAGGACCCCTCCACTTT	CASSQQGPLGPLHF
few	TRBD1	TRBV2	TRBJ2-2	TGTGCCAGCAGGCCGACGACAGGGACCGGGGAGCTGTTTTTT	CASRPTTGTGELFF
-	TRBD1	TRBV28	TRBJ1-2	TGTGCCAGCAGCTTGCCGGGACAGGGTTTATATGGCTACACCTTC	CASSLPGQGLYGYTF
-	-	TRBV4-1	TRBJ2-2	TGCGCCAGCAGCCAAGTCTCAGGGATGGCGAACACCGGGGAGCTGTTTTTT	CASSQVSGMANTGELFF
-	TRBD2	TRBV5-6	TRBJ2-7	TGTGCCAGCAGCTTAGGGACTAGCGGGGAGCAGTACTTC	CASSLGTSGEQYF
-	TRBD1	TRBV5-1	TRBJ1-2	TGCGCCAGCAGCTTAACCTCCACAGGGGGCGCAGGCGGCTACACCTTC	CASSLTSTGGAGGYTF
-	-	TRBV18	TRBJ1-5	TGTGCCAGCTCACGGGAACAGGGTAGCAATCAGCCCCAGCATTTT	CASSREQGSNQPQHF
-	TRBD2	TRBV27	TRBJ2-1	TGTGCCAGCAGTTTAAGTTCGGTCGCTAGCGGGAGGGCCAAGAGCTCCTACAATGAGCAGTTCTTC	CASSLSSVASGRAKSSYNEQFF
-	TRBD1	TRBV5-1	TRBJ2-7	TGCGCCAGCAGCTTGGCCGCAATTGGACAGGGAATTTACGAGCAGTACTTC	CASSLAAIGQGIYEQYF
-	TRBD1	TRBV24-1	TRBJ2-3	TGTGCCACCAGTGATTTGTCTAGGACAGGGACAGATACGCAGTATTTT	CATSDLSRTGTDTQYF
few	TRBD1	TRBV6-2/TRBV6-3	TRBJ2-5	TGTGCCAGCAGTTCTTCCCCGGGACAGGGGAAAGAGACCCAGTACTTC	CASSSSPGQGKETQYF
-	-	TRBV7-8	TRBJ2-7	TGTGCCAGCAGCCTCCTGAGGGAGCAGTACTTC	CASSLLREQYF
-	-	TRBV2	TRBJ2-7	TGTGCCGTCAGGGGTGAGCAGTACTTC	CAVRGEQYF
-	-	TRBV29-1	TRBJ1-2	TGCAGCGCCGAGAGGCACCAAAACTATGGCTACACCTTC	CSAERHQNYGYTF